This entry lists 2 T cell receptor beta chains sequenced from one sample in a study of blood T cell repertoires in COVID-19. Sequencing used immunoSEQ multiplex PCR; TCRdb keeps in-frame clones, though not all of them. The data show about 250,000 clones, approximately 88% seen once. Source material: peripheral blood. These receptors all stem from a woman in her twenties or thirties with acute or convalescent COVID-19.

The J gene is TRBJ1-5, the V gene TRBV3-1 (or the pseudogene TRBV3-2); a weak D match, TRBD1 (6 bases). In germline, CDR1 is LGHDT, CDR2 YNNKEL (reference sequence). The CDR3 is 15 residues long. The ends were cut back, 2 bases at V and 2 bases at J, with 10 bases in the middle. The CDR3 is CASSQTGSGNQPQHF. The CDR3 DNA follows: TGTGCCAGCAGCCAAACAGGGTCTGGCAATCAGCCCCAGCATTTT.

J is TRBJ1-2 and V is TRBV4-3; possible D gene TRBD1, 6 bases. Trimming left V 0 bases short and J 4 bases short, with 12 bases between. The CDR3 totals 15 residues. Germline V CDR1 and CDR2: LGHNA, YSLEER. CDR3 sequence: CASSQDGRGPYGYTF. Here the CDR3 DNA reads TGCGCCAGCAGCCAAGATGGGCGGGGGCCCTATGGCTACACCTTC.